Each of the 17 T cell receptor beta chains below was sequenced from the same sample in a study of response to subunit inactivated influenza vaccine. TCRdb used MiXCR to reprocess the RT-PCR reads, holding one entry per CDR3 protein. This sample has more than 550,000 distinct CDR3 sequences, with about 10% found just once. The data were also submitted as part of a second study, on T cells expressing NK-cell markers. As that report states: TCR beta cDNA was made by 5'RACE template switching with UMIs.

Sequencing used PBMCs from blood, obtained on the day of vaccination. These receptors were taken from a man over 45 who received an inactivated influenza vaccine.

The chain uses TRBV2 and TRBJ2-7; 7 bases line up with TRBD1. Germline-derived CDR1 and CDR2 are SNHLY and FYNNEI. V dropped 1 base and J dropped 2; count of bases not matched to a gene: 8. CDR3 size: 16 residues. CDR3 in amino acids: CASSEGGTVTTYEQYF. CDR3 nucleotides: TGTGCCAGCAGTGAAGGTGGGACAGTCACTACCTACGAGCAGTACTTC. Complete variable domain (other parts from reference TRBV2 and TRBJ2-7): EPEVTQTPSHQVTQMGQEVILRCVPISNHLYFYWYRQILGQKVEFLVSFYNNEISEKSEIFDDQFSVERPDGSNFTLKIRSTKLEDSAMYFCASSEGGTVTTYEQYFGPGTRLTVT.

This clonotype was detected only a few times. The chain links TRBV7-2 to TRBJ2-1; D possibly corresponds to TRBD2 (5 bases). CDR1 is SGHTA and CDR2 is FQGNSA in the germline V gene. The CDR3 has 16 residues. Trimming took off 1 base at V and 0 bases at J, with 10 bases between the two ends. CDR3 nucleotide sequence: TGTGCCAGCAGCTTAGTCGGTAGCGACTCCTACAATGAGCAGTTCTTC. Residues: CASSLVGSDSYNEQFF.

The J gene is TRBJ2-7, the V gene TRBV20-1; 8 positions match TRBD1. V dropped 0 bases and J dropped 5; count of bases not matched to a gene: 6. The V gene's germline CDR1 is DFQATT and CDR2 SNEGSKA (reference sequence). The CDR3 extends over 14 amino acids. The CDR3 protein is CSARDLDRGNEQYF. As DNA, the CDR3 is TGCAGTGCTAGAGACCTTGACAGGGGCAACGAGCAGTACTTC.

In its sample, this clonotype was seen a few times. V and J are TRBV25-1 and TRBJ1-1; D ambiguous. The CDR3 consists of 14 residues. Germline V gene sequence: CDR1 MGHDK, CDR2 SYGVNS. V lost 1 base, J lost 5 bases, and 11 bases lay in between. The CDR3 region is CASSESAGWTEAFF. CDR3 DNA sequence: TGTGCCAGCAGTGAATCTGCAGGTTGGACTGAAGCTTTCTTT. Complete variable domain (other parts from reference TRBV25-1 and TRBJ1-1): EADIYQTPRYLVIGTGKKITLECSQTMGHDKMYWYQQDPGMELHLIHYSYGVNSTEKGDLSSESTVSRIRTEHFPLTLESARPSHTSQYLCASSESAGWTEAFFGQGTRLTVV.

This clonotype was seen only a few times. V and J are TRBV12-3 or TRBV12-4 and TRBJ1-1; 10 bases are a match to TRBD1. V trimming: 6 bases; J trimming: 6 bases; junction bases outside the gene matches: 7. This CDR3 comprises 14 residues. CDR3 in amino acids: CASSLPGTGAEAFF. The CDR3 nucleotides are TGTGCCAGCAGCTTACCCGGGACAGGGGCTGAAGCTTTCTTT.

This clonotype has just a few counts. This chain links TRBV7-9 with TRBJ2-6; D gene uncertain. Trimming removed 1 base at V and 4 bases at J, with 11 bases between. Germline V lookup: CDR1 SEHNR, CDR2 FQNEAQ (reference sequence). This CDR3 has 16 amino acids. CDR3 region: CASSLGSVAGANVLTF. The CDR3 DNA follows: TGTGCCAGCAGCTTAGGCAGCGTTGCAGGGGCCAACGTCCTGACTTTC.

The sample holds a few counts of this clonotype. The chain employs TRBV29-1 and TRBJ2-1; 10 bases match TRBD2. The germline V gene encodes CDR1 SQVTM and CDR2 ANQGSEA. The length of the CDR3 is 18 residues. After removal of 2 bases from V and 0 bases from J, the junction contained 10 bases not matched to a gene. DNA of the CDR3: TGCAGCGTTGAATTTCCTAGCGGGAGACCCGACTCCTACAATGAGCAGTTCTTC. As protein: CSVEFPSGRPDSYNEQFF.

Comment on this clonotype: This clone may be a read error of a much larger clone one base away. The chain is built from TRBV11-2 and TRBJ2-7, with TRBD1 identical over 7 bases. Germline assignment: CDR1 SGHAT and CDR2 FQNNGV. V shed 1 base and J 2 bases; nucleotides not matched to a gene: 5. This CDR3 is 15 amino acids long. CDR3 in amino acids: CASSLGRTGTYEQYF. The CDR3 DNA sequence: TGTGCCAGCAGCTTAGGACGGACAGGAACCTACGAGCAGTACTTC.

This clonotype was seen more than once but under ten times. The genes are TRBV6-1 and TRBJ2-3, with a tentative D call TRBD2 (5 bases). This CDR3 is built from 17 residues. V was shortened by 5 bases and J by 3 bases, with 21 bases between the two germline ends. Germline V gene lookup returns CDR1 MNHNS and CDR2 SASEGT. The CDR3 sequence: CASSPMIPGSGTDTQYF. CDR3 nucleotide sequence: TGTGCCAGCAGTCCAATGATTCCGGGATCCGGGACAGATACGCAGTATTTT.

In its sample, this clonotype was seen a few times. The gene calls are TRBV12-3 or TRBV12-4 and TRBJ1-4; possibly TRBD1 for D (5 bases). The CDR3 spans 15 residues. Deletions cut 6 bases from V and 7 bases from J, with 18 bases between. CDR3 DNA sequence: TGTGCCAGCAGCGCAGGGAATGTGGTGACTGAAAAACTGTTTTTT. Its translation is CASSAGNVVTEKLFF.

This clonotype has a count of ten or more. The genes are TRBV27 and TRBJ2-7, with 8 nucleotides matching TRBD2. The CDR3 totals 15 residues. CDR1 is MNHEY and CDR2 is SMNVEV in the germline V gene (reference sequence). The V segment lost 3 bases and the J segment 3 bases; nucleotides outside the gene matches: 7. As DNA, the CDR3 is TGTGCCAGCAGTTTTTCGGGACTAGGCCACTACGAGCAGTACTTC. It is translated as CASSFSGLGHYEQYF.

This clonotype was seen only a few times. The chain links TRBV5-5 to TRBJ2-1; D is perhaps TRBD2 (5 bases). The CDR3 is 15 amino acids. CDR1 is SGHKS and CDR2 is YYEKEE in the germline V gene (reference sequence). V shed 4 bases and J shed 0 bases, with 11 bases lying between them. In DNA form, the CDR3 reads TGTGCCAGCAGCAACGGGGTAAGCTCCTACAATGAGCAGTTCTTC. It translates to CASSNGVSSYNEQFF.

This clonotype was detected ten times or more. This rearrangement joins TRBV3-1 to TRBJ1-5; TRBD1 is a possible D gene (6 bases). Germline CDR1 reads LGHDT; CDR2 reads YNNKEL (reference sequence). V gave up 7 bases and J gave up 0 bases, with 10 bases separating them. CDR3 length: 14 residues. CDR3 loop: CASTQGHSNQPQHF. Here the CDR3 DNA reads TGTGCCAGCACCCAGGGGCATAGCAATCAGCCCCAGCATTTT.

This clonotype came up many times. The rearrangement uses TRBV12-3 or TRBV12-4 and TRBJ2-1; TRBD1 matches 7 bases. The CDR3 loop spans 16 amino acids. With 5 bases clipped from V and 5 bases from J, the junction kept 12 bases outside the gene matches. DNA for the CDR3: TGTGCCAGCAGTCCCACTTCCGGGACAGTTAACAATGAGCAGTTCTTC. It is translated as CASSPTSGTVNNEQFF.

The rearrangement links TRBV12-3 or TRBV12-4 to TRBJ2-2, with D unclear. The CDR3 loop spans 13 amino acids. The V end lost 10 bases, the J end lost 5 bases, and 14 bases lay between the germline ends. The CDR3 loop is CAIKKPATGELFF. CDR3 coding DNA: TGTGCCATCAAAAAACCAGCAACCGGGGAGCTGTTTTTT.

The rearrangement joins TRBV7-9 to TRBJ2-1, with 8 nucleotides matching TRBD2. CDR1 and CDR2 (germline): SEHNR, FQNEAQ (reference sequence). The CDR3 is 17 amino acids. Losses at the gene ends were 3 bases for V and 9 bases for J; bases not matched to a gene: 16. CDR3 nucleotides: TGTGCCAGCAGCTTGACGAATAGCGGGATTAATCGGGGTGAGCAGTTCTTC. This translates into CASSLTNSGINRGEQFF.

The chain recombines TRBV29-1 with TRBJ2-7, with 8 positions matching TRBD1. V was pared by 4 bases and J by 3 bases, with 2 bases of the junction left unmatched. Germline V gene sequence: CDR1 SQVTM, CDR2 ANQGSEA. The CDR3 has 12 residues. In DNA, the CDR3 is TGCAGCGTTGGTGACAGGGGCTACGAGCAGTACTTC. The encoded protein is CSVGDRGYEQYF.